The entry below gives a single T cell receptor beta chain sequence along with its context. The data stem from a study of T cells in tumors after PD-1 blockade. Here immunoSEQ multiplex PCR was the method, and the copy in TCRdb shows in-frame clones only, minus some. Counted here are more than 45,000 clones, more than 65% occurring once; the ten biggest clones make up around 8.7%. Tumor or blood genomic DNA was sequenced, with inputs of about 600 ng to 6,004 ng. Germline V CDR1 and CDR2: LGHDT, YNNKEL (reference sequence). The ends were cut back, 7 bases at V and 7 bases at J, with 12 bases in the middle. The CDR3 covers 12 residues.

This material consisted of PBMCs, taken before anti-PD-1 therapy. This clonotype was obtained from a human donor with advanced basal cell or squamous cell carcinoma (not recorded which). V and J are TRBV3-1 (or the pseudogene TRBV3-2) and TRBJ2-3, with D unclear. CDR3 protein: CASTSARNTQYF. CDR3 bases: TGTGCCAGCACGTCAGCCCGTAATACGCAGTATTTT.